This is a list of T cell receptor beta chains from one sample in a study of blood T cell repertoires in COVID-19. TCRdb's table, derived via immunoSEQ multiplex PCR, lists solely in-frame clones and lacks some. The table includes approximately 290,000 clones, around 81% detected once. Sequenced material: peripheral blood. Receptors originate from a person aged 70 to 80 with COVID-19, enrolled during active disease. CDR3s include the opening cysteine and the closing phenylalanine or tryptophan. The order of the fields is V gene, CDR3 length, J gene, CDR3 protein.

TRBV5-1	12	TRBJ1-6	CASSTLAGPLHF
TRBV3-1/TRBV3-2	14	TRBJ1-4	CASSRRDRDGKLFF
TRBV25-1	16	TRBJ2-5	CASSKLAGAEQETQYF
TRBV30	15	TRBJ2-2	CAWTRGAGVAGELFF
TRBV18	17	TRBJ2-5	CASSEMDGGVSGETQYF
TRBV9	16	TRBJ2-3	CASSDLTSGGADTQYF
TRBV7-3	15	TRBJ2-1	CASSLSRGSDNEQFF
TRBV18	16	TRBJ1-4	CASSPGHRVTNEKLFF
TRBV27	14	TRBJ2-1	CASSLGGSYNEQFF
TRBV4-3	16	TRBJ1-1	CASSQGGGSERTEAFF
TRBV7-9	17	TRBJ2-7	CASSFFFRGRRRNEQHF